The 17 T cell receptor beta chains reported below all come from one sample, sequenced in a study of blood T cell repertoires in COVID-19. TCRdb's copy holds only in-frame clones and misses some; the assay was immunoSEQ multiplex PCR. Of about 240,000 clones in the sample, around 89% were seen once. The sequencing sample was made of PBMCs or T cells enriched from blood (not recorded which). The receptors derive from a woman in her 30s who had recovered from COVID-19.

V and J are TRBV28 and TRBJ1-2; D might be TRBD1 (5 bases). This CDR3 is built from 13 residues. Trimming removed 3 bases at V and 7 bases at J, with 12 bases between. Germline V gene sequence: CDR1 MDHEN, CDR2 SYDVKM. CDR3: CASSLPGGGGYTF. For the CDR3, the DNA is TGTGCCAGCAGTTTGCCTGGGGGAGGTGGCTACACCTTC.

V and J are TRBV15 and TRBJ1-2; D unclear. Trimming removed 1 base at V and 4 bases at J, with 13 bases between. Germline V gene data show CDR1 as LNHNV and CDR2 as YYDKDF (reference sequence). The CDR3 has 15 residues. The CDR3 loop reads CATSRVGGSGYGYTF. CDR3 bases: TGTGCCACCAGCAGAGTGGGAGGGAGCGGCTATGGCTACACCTTC. Together with reference TRBV15 and TRBJ1-2, the CDR3 gives the full variable domain: DAMVIQNPRYQVTQFGKPVTLSCSQTLNHNVMYWYQQKSSQAPKLLFHYYDKDFNNEADTPDNFQSRRPNTSFCFLDIRSPGLGDTAMYLCATSRVGGSGYGYTFGSGTRLTVV.

The chain is built from TRBV7-2 and TRBJ2-7; 14 nucleotides align to TRBD2. Germline values: CDR1 SGHTA, CDR2 FQGNSA. Trimming cost V 5 bases and J 0 bases; bases outside gene matches: 6. The CDR3 contains 17 residues. For the CDR3, the DNA is TGTGCCAGCAGCCAAGGGACTAGCGGGAGAGCCTCCTACGAGCAGTACTTC. Translation gives CASSQGTSGRASYEQYF.

CDR3 region: CASSRGSNGYTF. The CDR3 coding sequence is TGTGCCAGCAGCCGGGGGTCTAATGGCTACACCTTC. V usage is TRBV7-9 and J usage is TRBJ1-2; the D gene is possibly TRBD1 (5 bases). From germline, CDR1 is SEHNR and CDR2 FQNEAQ (reference sequence). The V end was cut by 5 bases, the J end by 6 bases, with 10 bases between. The CDR3 covers 12 residues.

The J gene is TRBJ2-6, the V gene TRBV19; tentative D call: TRBD1 (6 bases). V lost 7 bases, J lost 1 base, and 17 bases lay in between. This CDR3 has 17 residues. In germline, CDR1 is LNHDA, CDR2 SQIVND (reference sequence). DNA for the CDR3: TGTGCCAGTACCCCAGGGGCGGTTATTTCTGGGGCCAACGTCCTGACTTTC. Protein sequence: CASTPGAVISGANVLTF.

V gene TRBV3-1 (or the pseudogene TRBV3-2) combines with J gene TRBJ1-6; tentatively, D is TRBD1 (6 bases). The CDR3 sequence is 19 residues long. Germline V gene sequence: CDR1 LGHDT, CDR2 YNNKEL (reference sequence). Trimming shortened V by 3 bases and J by 0 bases, and 18 bases separated the two germline ends. As DNA, the CDR3 is TGTGCCAGCAGCCATATTCCAGGGGCCATAAGCTCCTATAATTCACCCCTCCACTTT. Protein sequence: CASSHIPGAISSYNSPLHF.

The chain joins TRBV28 to TRBJ2-1; tentative D call: TRBD1 (6 bases). V gave up 5 bases and J gave up 6 bases, with 14 bases separating them. Germline CDR1 is MDHEN and CDR2 is SYDVKM. The CDR3 runs to 14 residues. CDR3 coding DNA: TGTGCCAGCAGTGCTCAGGGGTTGAGCAATGAGCAGTTCTTC. Translated, it gives CASSAQGLSNEQFF.

V and J are TRBV7-8 and TRBJ1-2; unclear D gene. Looked up from germline, CDR1 is SGHVS and CDR2 is FQNEAQ. The V and J ends lost 5 bases and 0 bases respectively, with 7 bases between them. The CDR3 has 13 amino acids. The CDR3 coding sequence is TGTGCCAGCAGCCGGAGCTCTAACTATGGCTACACCTTC. Protein product: CASSRSSNYGYTF.

The chain is built from TRBV9 and TRBJ2-1; D perhaps matches TRBD1 (6 bases). V was shortened by 6 bases and J by 12 bases, with 13 bases between the two germline ends. The CDR3 is 11 amino acids. Germline V gene data show CDR1 as SGDLS and CDR2 as YYNGEE. CDR3 residues: CASTNDRRQFF. CDR3 bases: TGTGCCAGCACAAATGACAGGAGGCAGTTCTTC.

The chain combines TRBV28 with TRBJ1-4; D remains unclear. Germline V gene data show CDR1 as MDHEN and CDR2 as SYDVKM. Trimming pared 1 base from V and 10 bases from J, leaving 16 bases between. The CDR3 runs 15 residues. The CDR3 reads CASSLLSGGQAKLFF. The CDR3 DNA reads TGTGCCAGCAGTTTATTGTCCGGTGGGCAGGCAAAACTGTTTTTT.

Points on this clone: Other DNA variants within this sample encode the same CDR3. The chain employs TRBV6-1 and TRBJ2-1; 12 bases line up with TRBD2. J gave up 4 bases and V 2 bases, and 0 bases lay outside the gene matches. The V gene's germline CDR1 is MNHNS and CDR2 SASEGT. The CDR3 extends over 15 amino acids. The CDR3 reads CASSELAGGYNEQFF. The CDR3 bases are TGTGCCAGCAGTGAACTAGCGGGAGGGTACAATGAGCAGTTCTTC.

Comment on this clone: At one end, the junction sequence differs from germline, possibly due to a read error. CDR3 coding DNA: TGTGCTAGCAGCTTTGGACAGGAGGAGGACTACGAGCAGTACTTC. This sequence encodes CASSFGQEEDYEQYF. The chain joins TRBV7-7 to TRBJ2-7, with 7 bases matching TRBD1. Looked up from germline, CDR1 is SSHAT and CDR2 is FNYEAQ (reference sequence). There are 15 residues in the CDR3.

The chain combines TRBV10-3 with TRBJ2-1, with 7 bases aligning to TRBD1. V trimming: 0 bases; J trimming: 8 bases; junction bases outside the gene matches: 16. Germline V gene sequence: CDR1 ENHRY, CDR2 SYGVKD. CDR3 length: 18 residues. The CDR3 DNA is TGTGCCATCAGTGAGTCAGGTGGGACAGTAGCTGGCTTGGATGAGCAGTTCTTC. Its protein is CAISESGGTVAGLDEQFF.

This chain joins TRBV28 and TRBJ2-3; D gene ambiguous. The CDR3 length is 14 residues. V was cut by 3 bases and J by 3 bases, with 10 bases left in between. CDR1 is MDHEN, CDR2 SYDVKM, per germline. CDR3 loop: CASSFSRPTDTQYF. CDR3 DNA: TGTGCCAGCAGTTTTTCGCGGCCGACAGATACGCAGTATTTT.

The chain employs TRBV30 and TRBJ2-5; 11 positions agree with TRBD2. CDR1 is GTSNPN, CDR2 SVGIG, per germline (reference sequence). CDR3 length: 17 residues. V dropped 3 bases and J dropped 4; count of bases not matched to a gene: 13. CDR3 residues: CAWSFVAGGLNGETQYF. The CDR3 region has the DNA TGTGCCTGGAGCTTCGTAGCGGGAGGGCTTAACGGAGAGACCCAGTACTTC.

This clone appeared a few times. V usage is TRBV25-1 and J usage is TRBJ2-5; 8 positions match TRBD2. The CDR3 totals 15 residues. The germline CDR1 and CDR2 sequences are MGHDK and SYGVNS. J lost 1 base, V lost 3 bases, and 4 bases had no gene match. In nucleotides, the CDR3 is TGTGCCAGCAGTGAGGGAACTAGCGGCCAAGAGACCCAGTACTTC. Its protein product is CASSEGTSGQETQYF.

The CDR3 loop reads CASSLVGDEPQHF. CDR3 coding DNA: TGTGCCAGCAGCTTAGTAGGGGATGAGCCCCAGCATTTT. This chain joins TRBV7-9 and TRBJ1-5; D possibly corresponds to TRBD1 (5 bases). V gave up 1 base and J gave up 8 bases, with 9 bases separating them. Germline V gene sequence: CDR1 SEHNR, CDR2 FQNEAQ (reference sequence). The CDR3 consists of 13 residues.